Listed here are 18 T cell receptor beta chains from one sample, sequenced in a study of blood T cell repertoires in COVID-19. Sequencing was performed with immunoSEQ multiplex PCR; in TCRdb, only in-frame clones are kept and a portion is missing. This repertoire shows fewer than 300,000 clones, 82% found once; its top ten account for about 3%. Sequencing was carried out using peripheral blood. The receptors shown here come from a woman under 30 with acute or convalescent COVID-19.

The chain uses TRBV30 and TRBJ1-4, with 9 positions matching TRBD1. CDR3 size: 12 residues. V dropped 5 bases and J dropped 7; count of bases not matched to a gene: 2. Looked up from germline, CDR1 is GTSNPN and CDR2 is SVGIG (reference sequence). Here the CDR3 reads CAWGTGFEKLFF. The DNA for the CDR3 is TGTGCCTGGGGGACAGGGTTTGAAAAACTGTTTTTT.

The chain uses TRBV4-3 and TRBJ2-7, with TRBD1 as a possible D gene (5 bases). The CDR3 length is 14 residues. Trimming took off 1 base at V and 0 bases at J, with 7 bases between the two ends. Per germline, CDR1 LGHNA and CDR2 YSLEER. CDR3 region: CASSQVQDSYEQYF. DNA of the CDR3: TGCGCCAGCAGCCAAGTACAGGACTCCTACGAGCAGTACTTC.

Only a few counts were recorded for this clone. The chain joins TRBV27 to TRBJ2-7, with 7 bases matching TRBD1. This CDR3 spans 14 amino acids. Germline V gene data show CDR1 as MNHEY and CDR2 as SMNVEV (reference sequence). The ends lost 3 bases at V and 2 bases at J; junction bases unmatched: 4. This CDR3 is CASSLGTATYEQYF. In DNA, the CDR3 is TGTGCCAGCAGTTTGGGGACAGCGACCTACGAGCAGTACTTC.

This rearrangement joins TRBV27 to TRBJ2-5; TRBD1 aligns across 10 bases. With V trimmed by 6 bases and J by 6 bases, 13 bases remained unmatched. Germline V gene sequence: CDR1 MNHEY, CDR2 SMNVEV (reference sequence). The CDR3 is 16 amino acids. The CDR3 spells CASSAVGQGTGKTQYF. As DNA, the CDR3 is TGTGCCAGCAGCGCTGTGGGACAGGGGACGGGTAAGACCCAGTACTTC.

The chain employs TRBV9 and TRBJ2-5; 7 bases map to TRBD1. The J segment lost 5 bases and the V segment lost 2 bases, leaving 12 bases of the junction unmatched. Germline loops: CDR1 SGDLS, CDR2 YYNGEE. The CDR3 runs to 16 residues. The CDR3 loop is CASSVWAGGWMETQYF. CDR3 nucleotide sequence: TGTGCCAGCAGCGTGTGGGCAGGGGGATGGATGGAGACCCAGTACTTC. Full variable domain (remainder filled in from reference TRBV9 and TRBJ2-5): DSGVTQTPKHLITATGQRVTLRCSPRSGDLSVYWYQQSLDQGLQFLIQYYNGEERAKGNILERFSAQQFPDLHSELNLSSLELGDSALYFCASSVWAGGWMETQYFGPGTRLLVL.

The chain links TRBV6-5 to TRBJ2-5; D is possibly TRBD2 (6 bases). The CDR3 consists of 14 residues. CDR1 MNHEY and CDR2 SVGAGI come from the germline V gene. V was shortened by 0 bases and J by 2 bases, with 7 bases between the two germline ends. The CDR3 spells CASSYSEGQETQYF. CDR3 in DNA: TGTGCCAGCAGTTACTCGGAGGGGCAAGAGACCCAGTACTTC.

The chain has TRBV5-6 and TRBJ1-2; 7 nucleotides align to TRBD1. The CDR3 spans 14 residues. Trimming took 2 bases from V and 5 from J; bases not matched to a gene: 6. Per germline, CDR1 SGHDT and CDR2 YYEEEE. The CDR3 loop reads CASSLSQQGYGYTF. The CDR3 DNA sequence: TGTGCCAGCAGCTTATCCCAACAGGGGTATGGCTACACCTTC. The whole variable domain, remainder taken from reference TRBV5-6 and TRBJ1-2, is DAGVTQSPTHLIKTRGQQVTLRCSPKSGHDTVSWYQQALGQGPQFIFQYYEEEERQRGNFPDRFSGHQFPNYSSELNVNALLLGDSALYLCASSLSQQGYGYTFGSGTRLTVV.

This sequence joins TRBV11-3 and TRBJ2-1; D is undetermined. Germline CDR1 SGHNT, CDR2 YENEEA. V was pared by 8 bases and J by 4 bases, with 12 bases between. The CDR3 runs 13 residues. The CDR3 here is CASQPGGYNEQFF. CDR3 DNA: TGTGCCAGCCAGCCCGGCGGTTACAATGAGCAGTTCTTC. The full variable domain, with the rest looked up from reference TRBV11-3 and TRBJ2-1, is EAGVVQSPRYKIIEKKQPVAFWCNPISGHNTLYWYLQNLGQGPELLIRYENEEAVDDSQLPKDRFSAERLKGVDSTLKIQPAELGDSAVYLCASQPGGYNEQFFGPGTRLTVL.

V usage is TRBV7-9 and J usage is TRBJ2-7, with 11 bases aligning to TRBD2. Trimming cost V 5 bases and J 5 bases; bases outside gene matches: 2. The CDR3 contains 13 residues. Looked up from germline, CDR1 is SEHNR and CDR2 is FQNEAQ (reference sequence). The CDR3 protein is CASSELAGDEQYF. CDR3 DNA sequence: TGTGCCAGCAGCGAACTAGCGGGAGACGAGCAGTACTTC.

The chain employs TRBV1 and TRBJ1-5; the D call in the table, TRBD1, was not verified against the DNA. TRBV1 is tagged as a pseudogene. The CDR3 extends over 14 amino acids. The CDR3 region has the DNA TGCACCAGCAGCCAGGACACAATAAATCAGCCCCAGCATTTT. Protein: CTSSQDTINQPQHF.

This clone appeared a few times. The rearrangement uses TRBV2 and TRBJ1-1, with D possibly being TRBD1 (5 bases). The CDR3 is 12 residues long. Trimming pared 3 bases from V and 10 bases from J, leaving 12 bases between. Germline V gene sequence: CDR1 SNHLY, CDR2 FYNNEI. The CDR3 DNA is TGTGCCAGCAGTGACAGGTTCGGGGGAGCTTTCTTT. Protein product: CASSDRFGGAFF.

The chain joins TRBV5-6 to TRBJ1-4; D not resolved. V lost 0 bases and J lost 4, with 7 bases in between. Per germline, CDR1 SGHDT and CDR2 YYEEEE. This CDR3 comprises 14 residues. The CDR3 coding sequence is TGTGCCAGCAGCTTGGCGGGGATTAATGAAAAACTGTTTTTT. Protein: CASSLAGINEKLFF. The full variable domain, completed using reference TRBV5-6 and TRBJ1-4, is DAGVTQSPTHLIKTRGQQVTLRCSPKSGHDTVSWYQQALGQGPQFIFQYYEEEERQRGNFPDRFSGHQFPNYSSELNVNALLLGDSALYLCASSLAGINEKLFFGSGTQLSVL.

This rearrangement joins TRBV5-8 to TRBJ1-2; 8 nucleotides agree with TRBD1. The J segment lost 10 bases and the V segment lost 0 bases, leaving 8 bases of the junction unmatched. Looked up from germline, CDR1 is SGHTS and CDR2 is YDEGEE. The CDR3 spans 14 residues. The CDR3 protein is CASSLEGQGLDYTF. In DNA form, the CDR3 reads TGTGCCAGCAGCTTGGAAGGACAGGGATTGGACTACACCTTC.

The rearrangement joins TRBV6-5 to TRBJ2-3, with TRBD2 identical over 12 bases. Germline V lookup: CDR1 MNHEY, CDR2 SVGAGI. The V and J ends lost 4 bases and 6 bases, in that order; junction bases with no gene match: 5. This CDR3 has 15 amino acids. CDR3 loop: CASSSLAGGRDTQYF. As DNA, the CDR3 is TGTGCCAGCAGTTCTCTAGCGGGAGGGAGGGATACGCAGTATTTT.

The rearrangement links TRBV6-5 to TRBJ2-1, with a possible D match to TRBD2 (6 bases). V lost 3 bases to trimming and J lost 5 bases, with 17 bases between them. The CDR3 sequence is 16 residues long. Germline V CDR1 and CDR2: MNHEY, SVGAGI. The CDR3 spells CASSYGGWGGNNEQFF. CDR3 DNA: TGTGCCAGCAGTTATGGGGGGTGGGGTGGCAACAATGAGCAGTTCTTC.

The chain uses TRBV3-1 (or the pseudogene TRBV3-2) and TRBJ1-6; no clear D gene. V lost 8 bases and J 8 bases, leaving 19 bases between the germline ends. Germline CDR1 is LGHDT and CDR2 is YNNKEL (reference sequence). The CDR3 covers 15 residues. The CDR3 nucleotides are TGTGCCAGCCACCCTGCAGGTTACTGTGATTCACCCCTCCACTTT. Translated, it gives CASHPAGYCDSPLHF.

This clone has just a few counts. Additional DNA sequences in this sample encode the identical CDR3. CDR3 in DNA: TGTGCCAGCAGCTTAGGTGGAGGCCCCAGCGAGCAGTACTTC. Translating it yields CASSLGGGPSEQYF. The genes are TRBV7-2 and TRBJ2-7; maybe TRBD2 (5 bases). This CDR3 contains 14 residues. Trimming took off 1 base at V and 6 bases at J, with 13 bases between the two ends. CDR1 and CDR2 (germline): SGHTA, FQGNSA. Filled out from reference TRBV7-2 and TRBJ2-7, the complete variable domain reads GAGVSQSPSNKVTEKGKDVELRCDPISGHTALYWYRQSLGQGLEFLIYFQGNSAPDKSGLPSDRFSAERTGGSVSTLTIQRTQQEDSAVYLCASSLGGGPSEQYFGPGTRLTVT.

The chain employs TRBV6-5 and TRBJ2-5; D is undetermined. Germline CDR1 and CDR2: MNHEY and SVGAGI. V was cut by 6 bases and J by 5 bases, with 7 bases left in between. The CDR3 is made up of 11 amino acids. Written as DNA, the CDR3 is TGTGCCAGCAGCCCCGGGGAGACCCAGTACTTC. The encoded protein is CASSPGETQYF.